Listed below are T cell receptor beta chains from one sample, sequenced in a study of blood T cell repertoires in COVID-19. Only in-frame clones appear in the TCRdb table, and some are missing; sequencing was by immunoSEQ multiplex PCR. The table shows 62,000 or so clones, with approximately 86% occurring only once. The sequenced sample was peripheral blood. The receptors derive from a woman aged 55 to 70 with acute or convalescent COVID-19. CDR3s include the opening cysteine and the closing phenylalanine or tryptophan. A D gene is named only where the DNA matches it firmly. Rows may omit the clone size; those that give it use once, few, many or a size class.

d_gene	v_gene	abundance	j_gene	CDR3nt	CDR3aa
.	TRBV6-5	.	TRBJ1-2	TGTGCCAGCAGTTTGCCAGGGGCCCCCTTCTATGGCTACACCTTC	CASSLPGAPFYGYTF
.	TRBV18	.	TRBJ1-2	TGTGCCTCGTCTCAGTCAGATCAAGTTGGCTACACCTTC	CASSQSDQVGYTF
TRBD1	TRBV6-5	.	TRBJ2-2	TGTGCCAGCAGACCAGACAGGGGCACCGGGGAGCTGTTTTTT	CASRPDRGTGELFF
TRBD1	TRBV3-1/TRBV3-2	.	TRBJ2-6	TGTGCCAGCAGCCGGACAGGGGGCTACTCTGGGGCCAACGTCCTGACTTTC	CASSRTGGYSGANVLTF
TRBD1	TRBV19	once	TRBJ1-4	TGTGCCAGTAGCGAAGGACAGGGTTCTAATGAAAAACTGTTTTTT	CASSEGQGSNEKLFF
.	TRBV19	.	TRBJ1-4	TGTGCCAGTAGTATAGCCAGGGGCGCTGGTGAAAAACTGTTTTTT	CASSIARGAGEKLFF
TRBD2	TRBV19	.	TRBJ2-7	TGTGCCAGTATCCATAGCGGGGACTGCTACGAGCAGTACTTC	CASIHSGDCYEQYF
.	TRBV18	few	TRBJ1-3	TGTGCCAGCTCACTGGGGACAATTGGAAACACCATATATTTT	CASSLGTIGNTIYF
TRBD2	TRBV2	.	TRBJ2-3	TGTGCCAGCAGGGGTAGCGGGAGGCCGGCGACAGATACGCAGTATTTT	CASRGSGRPATDTQYF
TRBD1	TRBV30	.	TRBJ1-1	TGTGCCTGGGACAGGGGGCCGTACACTGAAGCTTTCTTT	CAWDRGPYTEAFF
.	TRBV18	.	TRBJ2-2	TGTGCCAGCTCACCGATAGCGGACACCGGGGAGCTGTTTTTT	CASSPIADTGELFF
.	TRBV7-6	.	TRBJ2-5	TGTGCCAGCAGCTTAGCGGCCCGTGTAGAGACCCAGTACTTC	CASSLAARVETQYF
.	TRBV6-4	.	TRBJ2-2	TGTGCCAGCAGTGACGGCGGGAATAGCCGGGAGCTGTTTTTT	CASSDGGNSRELFF
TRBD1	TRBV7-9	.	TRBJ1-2	TGTGCCAGCAGCTTAGACAGTCGGACAGGCCATGGCTACACCTTC	CASSLDSRTGHGYTF
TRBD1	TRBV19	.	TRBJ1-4	TGTGCCAGTAGTCGGGCCGGGACAGGGGTTGAAAAACTGTTTTTT	CASSRAGTGVEKLFF
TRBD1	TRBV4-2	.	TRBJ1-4	TGTGCCAGCACATTGGGACAGGGAAATGAAAAACTGTTTTTT	CASTLGQGNEKLFF
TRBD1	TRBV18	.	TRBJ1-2	TGTGCCAGCTCACCAGGAGTGCAGGGGGCGGTCTATGGCTACACCTTC	CASSPGVQGAVYGYTF
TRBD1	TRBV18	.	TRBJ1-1	TGTGCCAGCTCACCAGGGACAGAGAACACTGAAGCTTTCTTT	CASSPGTENTEAFF
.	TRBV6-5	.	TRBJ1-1	TGTGCCAGCACACGGAGGGAGCTGAACACTGAAGCTTTCTTT	CASTRRELNTEAFF
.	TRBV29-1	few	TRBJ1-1	TGCAGCCCAAAGACGGGACAAGCGAACACTGAAGCTTTCTTT	CSPKTGQANTEAFF
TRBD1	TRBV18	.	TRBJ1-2	TGTGCCAGCTCACCACCGACAGGGTATATTGGCTACACCTTC	CASSPPTGYIGYTF
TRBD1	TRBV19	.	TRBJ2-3	TGTGCCAGTAGCATTAATCAGGGGGCAGATACGCAGTATTTT	CASSINQGADTQYF
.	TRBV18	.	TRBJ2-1	TGTGCCAGCTCACCAGGGCGGGAAAGGAATGAGCAGTTCTTC	CASSPGRERNEQFF
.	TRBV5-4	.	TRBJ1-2	TGTGCCAGCAGCCTTGGGCCAGGGGTCCATGGCTACACCTTC	CASSLGPGVHGYTF
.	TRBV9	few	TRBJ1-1	TGTGCCAGCAGCGTAAGTTACGGGAACACTGAAGCTTTCTTT	CASSVSYGNTEAFF
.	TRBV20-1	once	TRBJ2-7	TGCAGTGCTAGTGGCGGGCGGAGCTCCTACGAGCAGTACTTC	CSASGGRSSYEQYF
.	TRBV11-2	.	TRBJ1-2	TGTGCCAGCAGCACCCCCCCAGGAGGGGACACCTTC	CASSTPPGGDTF
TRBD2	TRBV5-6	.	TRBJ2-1	TGTGCCAGCAGCTTGGTGAGCGGGAACAACAATGAGCAGTTCTTC	CASSLVSGNNNEQFF
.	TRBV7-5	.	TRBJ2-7	TGTGCCAGAAGCTGGGGCAGACACTTATACGAGCAGTACTTC	CARSWGRHLYEQYF
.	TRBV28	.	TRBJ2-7	TGTGCCAGCAGTCCGCGGGGGAACCGGGACAGGCGTCCCTACGAGCAGTACTTC	CASSPRGNRDRRPYEQYF
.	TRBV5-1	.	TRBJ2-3	TGCGCCAGCGATTCAGGGGATCGGAATACGCAGTATTTT	CASDSGDRNTQYF
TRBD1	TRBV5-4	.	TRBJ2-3	TGTGCCAGCAGCTTGGCCCCCGGACAGGGCGCAGATACGCAGTATTTT	CASSLAPGQGADTQYF
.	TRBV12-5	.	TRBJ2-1	TGTGCTAGTGGTCCACCGGGGGCCTACAATGAGCAGTTCTTC	CASGPPGAYNEQFF
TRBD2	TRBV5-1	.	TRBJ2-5	TGCGCCAGCAGTAGTAAGAGAGCGGGGAAGGGCCCCTCCAAAGAGACCCAGTACTTC	CASSSKRAGKGPSKETQYF
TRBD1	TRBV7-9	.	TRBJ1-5	TGTGCCAGCAGCTTAGAAGCAGGGGGTGGTCAGCCCCAGCATTTT	CASSLEAGGGQPQHF
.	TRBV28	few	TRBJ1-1	TGTGCCAGCAGTTCCCTCGGGGGGCGCATGAACACTGAAGCTTTCTTT	CASSSLGGRMNTEAFF
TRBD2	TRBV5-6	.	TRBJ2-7	TGTGCCAGCAGCTTTAGCGGGAGAAGCGGCGAGCAGTACTTC	CASSFSGRSGEQYF
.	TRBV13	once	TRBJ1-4	TGTGCCAGCAGCTTGGGTCAGGGGTCAGGAAAACTGTTTTTT	CASSLGQGSGKLFF
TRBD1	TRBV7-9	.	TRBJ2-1	TGTGCCAGCAGTCAACAGGGGGATGGTGAGCAGTTCTTC	CASSQQGDGEQFF
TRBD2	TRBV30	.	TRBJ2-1	TGTGCCTGGAGTGTACTGGGCAGCGGGGGGGCTAATGAGCAGTTCTTC	CAWSVLGSGGANEQFF
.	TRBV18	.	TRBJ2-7	TGTGCCAGCTCACCACCGGGTCGGCAGCCCCAGGACGAGCAGTACTTC	CASSPPGRQPQDEQYF
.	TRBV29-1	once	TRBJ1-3	TGCAGCGTTCGGACTTCCCGCTCTGGAAACACCATATATTTT	CSVRTSRSGNTIYF
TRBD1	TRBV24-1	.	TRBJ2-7	TGTGCCACCAGTGGGACAGGGGACTACGAGCAGTACTTC	CATSGTGDYEQYF
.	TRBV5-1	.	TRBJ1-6	TGCGCCAGCAGCCGGGAGGCAGGGGTACGATCACCCCTCCACTTT	CASSREAGVRSPLHF